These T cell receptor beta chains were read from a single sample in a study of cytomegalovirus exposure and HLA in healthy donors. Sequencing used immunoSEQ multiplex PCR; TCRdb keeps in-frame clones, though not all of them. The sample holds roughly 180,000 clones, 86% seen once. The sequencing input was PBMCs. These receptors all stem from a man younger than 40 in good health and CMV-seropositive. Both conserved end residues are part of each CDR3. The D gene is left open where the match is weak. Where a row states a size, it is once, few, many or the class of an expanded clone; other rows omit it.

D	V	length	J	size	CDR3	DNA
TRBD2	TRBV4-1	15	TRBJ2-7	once	CASSQGTGGSYEQYF	TGCGCCAGCAGCCAAGGGACGGGGGGATCCTACGAGCAGTACTTC
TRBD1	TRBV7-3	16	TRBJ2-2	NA	CASSLLGRGSPGELFF	TGTGCCAGCAGCTTATTGGGCAGGGGGTCGCCCGGGGAGCTGTTTTTT
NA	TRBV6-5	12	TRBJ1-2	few	CASSEPGHGYTF	TGTGCCAGCTCAGAACCAGGACATGGCTACACCTTC
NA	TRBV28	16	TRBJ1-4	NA	CASSSPLGAGNEKLFF	TGTGCCAGCAGCTCCCCCCTCGGCGCCGGTAATGAAAAACTGTTTTTT
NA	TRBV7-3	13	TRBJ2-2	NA	CASSLRPRGELFF	TGTGCCAGCAGCTTAAGGCCGCGGGGGGAGCTGTTTTTT
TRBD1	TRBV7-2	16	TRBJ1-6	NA	CASSAGGDSYNSPLHF	TGTGCCAGCAGCGCAGGGGGGGACTCCTATAATTCACCCCTCCACTTT
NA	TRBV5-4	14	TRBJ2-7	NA	CASSTDRQTKAQYF	TGTGCCAGCAGCACCGACAGGCAGACTAAGGCGCAGTACTTC
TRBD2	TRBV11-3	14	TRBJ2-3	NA	CASSLNTGGGTQYF	TGTGCCAGCAGCTTAAATACGGGGGGAGGTACGCAGTATTTT
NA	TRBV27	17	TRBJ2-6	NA	CASMTASRLSGANVLTF	TGTGCCAGCATGACGGCATCTCGACTCTCTGGGGCCAACGTCCTGACTTTC
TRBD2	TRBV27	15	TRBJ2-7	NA	CASSSRSASGSEQYF	TGTGCCAGCAGTTCCAGGTCGGCCAGCGGGAGCGAGCAGTACTTC
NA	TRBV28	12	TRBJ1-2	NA	CASSWTVYGYTF	TGTGCCAGCAGTTGGACGGTATATGGCTACACCTTC
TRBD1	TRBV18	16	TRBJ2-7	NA	CASSPVDRVGAYEQYF	TGTGCCAGCTCACCAGTGGACAGGGTGGGTGCCTACGAGCAGTACTTC